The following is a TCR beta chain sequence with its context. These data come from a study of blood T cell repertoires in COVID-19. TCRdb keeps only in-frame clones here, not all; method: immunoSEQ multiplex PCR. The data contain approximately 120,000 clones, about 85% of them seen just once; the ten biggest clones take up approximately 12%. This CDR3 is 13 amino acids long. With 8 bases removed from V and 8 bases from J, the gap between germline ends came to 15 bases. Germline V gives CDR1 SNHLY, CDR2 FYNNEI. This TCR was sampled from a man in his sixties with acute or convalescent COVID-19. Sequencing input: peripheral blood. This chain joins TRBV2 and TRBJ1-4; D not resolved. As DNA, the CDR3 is TGTGCCAGCTCGTCCCTCCGGTGGGAAAAACTGTTTTTT. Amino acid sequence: CASSSLRWEKLFF.